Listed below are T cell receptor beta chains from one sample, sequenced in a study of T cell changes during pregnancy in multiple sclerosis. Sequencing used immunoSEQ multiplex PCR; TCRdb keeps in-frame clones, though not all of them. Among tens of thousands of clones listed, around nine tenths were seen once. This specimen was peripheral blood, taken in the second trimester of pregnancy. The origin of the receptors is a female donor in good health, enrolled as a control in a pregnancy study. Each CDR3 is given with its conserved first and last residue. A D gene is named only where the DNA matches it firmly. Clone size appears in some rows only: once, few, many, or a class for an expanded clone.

CDR3 DNA: TGTGCCAGTCGACAGGGCCGTTTGAGTCAGCAGTACTTC
CDR3 protein: CASRQGRLSQQYF
clone size: .
V gene: TRBV6-6
J gene: TRBJ2-7
D gene: TRBD1

CDR3 DNA: TGTGCCTGGAGTGTAAATGGACGGGGGGTGGACACTGAAGCTTTCTTT
CDR3 protein: CAWSVNGRGVDTEAFF
clone size: .
V gene: TRBV30
J gene: TRBJ1-1
D gene: .

CDR3 DNA: TGTGCCAGCAGTTACTCCCAACGGGGGGCTGGAAACACCATATATTTT
CDR3 protein: CASSYSQRGAGNTIYF
clone size: .
V gene: TRBV6-5
J gene: TRBJ1-3
D gene: .

CDR3 DNA: TGTGCCAGCAGTTACTCGGGCGGGGGGGAGACCCAGTACTTC
CDR3 protein: CASSYSGGGETQYF
clone size: .
V gene: TRBV6-6
J gene: TRBJ2-5
D gene: TRBD2

CDR3 DNA: TGTGCCGCAAAAACAGCGGGGGTTCCCCAAGAGACCCAGTACTTC
CDR3 protein: CAAKTAGVPQETQYF
clone size: .
V gene: TRBV28
J gene: TRBJ2-5
D gene: TRBD2

CDR3 DNA: TGTGCCAGCAGTCCCCGGACTATTTCAGATACGCAGTATTTT
CDR3 protein: CASSPRTISDTQYF
clone size: .
V gene: TRBV9
J gene: TRBJ2-3
D gene: .

CDR3 DNA: TGTGCCACCAGCAGGGACAGCTATAGCAATCAGCCCCAGCATTTT
CDR3 protein: CATSRDSYSNQPQHF
clone size: .
V gene: TRBV15
J gene: TRBJ1-5
D gene: .

CDR3 DNA: TGTGCCAGCAGCTTAGGGACTAGCGGGGGGGAAGGAGAGACCCAGTACTTC
CDR3 protein: CASSLGTSGGEGETQYF
clone size: .
V gene: TRBV7-3
J gene: TRBJ2-5
D gene: TRBD2

CDR3 DNA: TGTGCCAGCAGTTTAGACATGAACACTGAAGCTTTCTTT
CDR3 protein: CASSLDMNTEAFF
clone size: .
V gene: TRBV28
J gene: TRBJ1-1
D gene: .

CDR3 DNA: TGTGCCAGCAGACAGTTCAATCAGCCCCAGCATTTT
CDR3 protein: CASRQFNQPQHF
clone size: .
V gene: TRBV7-2
J gene: TRBJ1-5
D gene: .

CDR3 DNA: TGTGCCAGCAGTTCCCTCGGGACAGGGAACGGTGAGGCTTTCTTT
CDR3 protein: CASSSLGTGNGEAFF
clone size: .
V gene: TRBV28
J gene: TRBJ1-1
D gene: TRBD1

CDR3 DNA: TGTGCCAGCAGGGGCATCAATACGCAGTATTTT
CDR3 protein: CASRGINTQYF
clone size: .
V gene: TRBV27
J gene: TRBJ2-3
D gene: .

CDR3 DNA: TGTGCCAGCTCACGAGGGCAGGGGTATGACACTGAAGCTTTCTTT
CDR3 protein: CASSRGQGYDTEAFF
clone size: .
V gene: TRBV18
J gene: TRBJ1-1
D gene: .

CDR3 DNA: TGTGCCAGCTCTTTCCGACAGGAGGTTAATGAGCAGTTCTTC
CDR3 protein: CASSFRQEVNEQFF
clone size: .
V gene: TRBV18
J gene: TRBJ2-1
D gene: .

CDR3 DNA: TGTGCCAGTAGTATGGGGCAGAACAATGAGCAGTTCTTC
CDR3 protein: CASSMGQNNEQFF
clone size: once
V gene: TRBV19
J gene: TRBJ2-1
D gene: .

CDR3 DNA: TGTGCCAGCAGCTCCAAAGCGAACCACGTTGGGGGGGAGCTGTTTTTT
CDR3 protein: CASSSKANHVGGELFF
clone size: .
V gene: TRBV7-2
J gene: TRBJ2-2
D gene: .

CDR3 DNA: TGTGCCAGTTCGGAAAGGGGCAGCAGCTTCTATGGCTACACCTTC
CDR3 protein: CASSERGSSFYGYTF
clone size: few
V gene: TRBV19
J gene: TRBJ1-2
D gene: .

CDR3 DNA: TGTGCCAGCGGGCCTGGGGCCAACGTCCTGACTTTC
CDR3 protein: CASGPGANVLTF
clone size: .
V gene: TRBV7-3
J gene: TRBJ2-6
D gene: .

CDR3 DNA: TGTGCCAGTAGTCCTTGGGACTCTGGAGGGTATGGCTACACCTTC
CDR3 protein: CASSPWDSGGYGYTF
clone size: .
V gene: TRBV19
J gene: TRBJ1-2
D gene: .

CDR3 DNA: TGTGCCAGCAGCTTAGCCCGGGGACAGGGAGCCTCCTACGAGCAGTACTTC
CDR3 protein: CASSLARGQGASYEQYF
clone size: .
V gene: TRBV7-9
J gene: TRBJ2-7
D gene: TRBD1

CDR3 DNA: TGTGCCAGCAGCTTGACACGTCAGGGCTACACGGGGGAGCTGTTTTTT
CDR3 protein: CASSLTRQGYTGELFF
clone size: once
V gene: TRBV5-6
J gene: TRBJ2-2
D gene: .

CDR3 DNA: TGCGCCAGCAGCCAGGGGACAGGCCGGAATTCACCCCTCCACTTT
CDR3 protein: CASSQGTGRNSPLHF
clone size: .
V gene: TRBV5-1
J gene: TRBJ1-6
D gene: TRBD1

CDR3 DNA: TGTGCCAGCACCCCTCGGGAGACCCAGTACTTC
CDR3 protein: CASTPRETQYF
clone size: .
V gene: TRBV2
J gene: TRBJ2-5
D gene: .

CDR3 DNA: TGTGCCAGCAGCGCCCAGGGGATGGCTGGAAACACCATATATTTT
CDR3 protein: CASSAQGMAGNTIYF
clone size: .
V gene: TRBV9
J gene: TRBJ1-3
D gene: .